The 17 T cell receptor beta chains given below trace back to one sample, sequenced in a study of OX40 agonist ivuxolimab in advanced cancers. TCRdb's table, derived via immunoSEQ multiplex PCR, lists solely in-frame clones and lacks some. The repertoire holds tens of thousands of clones, with roughly 84% as singletons. The material was CD4+ or CD8+ T cells sorted from blood, obtained in a trial of the OX40 agonist ivuxolimab. Receptors were obtained from an adult with an advanced solid tumor such as melanoma, head and neck, liver or kidney cancer.

The chain couples TRBV4-1 to TRBJ1-6, with unresolved D. V dropped 2 bases and J dropped 4 bases, with 15 bases sitting between them. Looked up from germline, CDR1 is MGHRA and CDR2 is YSYEKL. The CDR3 sequence is 17 residues long. CDR3 in DNA: TGCGCCAGCAGCCAATCCTCCATGGTCCGATATAATTCACCCCTCCACTTT. Translating gives CASSQSSMVRYNSPLHF.

J is TRBJ2-7 and V is TRBV2; tentative D call: TRBD2 (6 bases). Germline values: CDR1 SNHLY, CDR2 FYNNEI. V was clipped by 8 bases and J by 2 bases, with 13 bases between them. The CDR3 is made up of 13 amino acids. The CDR3 loop is CASGGTFTYEQYF. The CDR3 DNA sequence: TGTGCCAGCGGCGGGACCTTTACCTACGAGCAGTACTTC.

This chain links TRBV18 with TRBJ1-2; 9 positions match TRBD1. J gave up 1 base and V 1 base, and 1 base lay outside the gene matches. Per the germline V gene, CDR1 is KGHSH and CDR2 is LQKENI. The CDR3 is made up of 15 amino acids. The CDR3 DNA is TGTGCCAGCTCACCACGGACAGGGGATAACTATGGCTACACCTTC. Amino acid sequence: CASSPRTGDNYGYTF.

The rearrangement links TRBV6-6 to TRBJ1-2; D remains unclear. CDR3 length: 10 amino acids. The V gene lost 10 bases and the J gene lost 8 bases, with 11 bases spanning the gap. The V gene's germline CDR1 is MNHNY and CDR2 SVGAGI (reference sequence). The CDR3 region is CATRRGGYTF. For the CDR3, the DNA is TGTGCCACACGCCGTGGGGGCTACACCTTC.

The rearrangement links TRBV6-4 to TRBJ1-1; D is unclear. In germline, CDR1 is MRHNA, CDR2 SNTAGT. CDR3 length: 13 residues. V dropped 0 bases and J dropped 2 bases, with 4 bases sitting between them. The CDR3 DNA reads as TGTGCCAGCAGTGACTCGGACAACACTGAAGCTTTCTTT. Encoded protein: CASSDSDNTEAFF.

The chain links TRBV6-5 to TRBJ1-4, with 7 bases that match TRBD1. CDR1 and CDR2 from the germline V gene are MNHEY and SVGAGI. V gave up 2 bases and J gave up 7 bases; unmatched junction bases: 7. This CDR3 has 15 amino acids. The CDR3 loop reads CASSYTQGHGEKLFF. As DNA, the CDR3 is TGTGCCAGCAGTTACACACAGGGGCACGGTGAAAAACTGTTTTTT.

On this clone: This sample also contains other DNA sequences that code for the same CDR3. The chain joins TRBV5-5 to TRBJ2-7; 12 positions match TRBD1. The germline gives CDR1 SGHKS, CDR2 YYEKEE (reference sequence). The ends lost 4 bases at V and 7 bases at J; junction bases unmatched: 9. This CDR3 has 15 amino acids. The CDR3 nucleotides are TGTGCCAGCAGCCCCCCGGGACAGGGGGCGCGAGAGCAGTACTTC. It encodes CASSPPGQGAREQYF.

V gene TRBV7-9 combines with J gene TRBJ1-1; D call uncertain. Looked up from germline, CDR1 is SEHNR and CDR2 is FQNEAQ (reference sequence). Deletions cut 3 bases from V and 0 bases from J, with 8 bases between. The CDR3 has 14 amino acids. The CDR3: CASSFSVLNTEAFF. CDR3 DNA: TGTGCCAGCAGCTTCTCGGTTTTGAACACTGAAGCTTTCTTT.

The V call is TRBV11-1, the J call TRBJ1-1; D gene unclear. V was trimmed by 1 base and J by 7 bases, leaving 10 bases between them. The germline CDR1 and CDR2 sequences are SGHAT and FQDESV (reference sequence). This CDR3 is built from 13 residues. DNA for the CDR3: TGTGCCAGCAGCTTAGTCGGGTACCATGAAGCTTTCTTT. It codes for CASSLVGYHEAFF. Using reference TRBV11-1 and TRBJ1-1 for the parts outside the CDR3, the full variable domain is EAEVAQSPRYKITEKSQAVAFWCDPISGHATLYWYRQILGQGPELLVQFQDESVVDDSQLPKDRFSAERLKGVDSTLKIQPAELGDSAMYLCASSLVGYHEAFFGQGTRLTVV.

The J gene is TRBJ1-2, the V gene TRBV28, with D perhaps TRBD1 (6 bases). Per the germline V gene, CDR1 is MDHEN and CDR2 is SYDVKM. CDR3 length: 12 residues. Trimming removed 2 bases at V and 6 bases at J, with 7 bases between. CDR3 nucleotides: TGTGCCAGCAGTTTAAGGGACAATGGCTACACCTTC. This gives the protein CASSLRDNGYTF.

V is TRBV6-6 and J is TRBJ1-5, with D unclear. This CDR3 contains 12 residues. Germline loops: CDR1 MNHNY, CDR2 SVGAGI (reference sequence). The V and J ends lost 2 bases and 9 bases respectively, with 8 bases between them. CDR3 amino acids: CASSYEVWPQHF. The CDR3 nucleotides read TGTGCCAGCAGTTACGAAGTTTGGCCCCAGCATTTT.

This clone was recorded a few times. DNA of the CDR3: TGTGCCAGCAGCTTAGCCCGCCAGGAGACCCAGTACTTC. This codes for CASSLARQETQYF. The rearrangement uses TRBV7-2 and TRBJ2-5; D unresolved. V was pared by 0 bases and J by 5 bases, with 7 bases between. The CDR3 sequence is 13 residues long. The germline V gene has CDR1 SGHTA and CDR2 FQGNSA.

The V gene is TRBV12-5, the J gene TRBJ2-5, with D possibly TRBD1 on 8 matching bases. V gave up 6 bases and J gave up 7 bases, with 30 bases separating them. Germline V gene lookup returns CDR1 LGHNT and CDR2 FRNRAP. The CDR3 consists of 18 residues. The CDR3 DNA sequence: TGTGCTAGTGGGGTTGACAGGGGCGCTCAGCGGGGCTCGGGGACCCAGTACTTC. The encoded protein is CASGVDRGAQRGSGTQYF.

The gene calls are TRBV12-5 and TRBJ2-7; tentative D call: TRBD2 (6 bases). CDR3 length equals 13 residues. Germline CDR1 and CDR2: LGHNT and FRNRAP. V gave up 5 bases and J gave up 6 bases, with 14 bases separating them. CDR3 in DNA: TGTGCTAGTGGTCCTCTTCTAGCGTCCGAGCAGTACTTC. Protein sequence: CASGPLLASEQYF.

The rearrangement joins TRBV4-2 to TRBJ1-2, with D unresolved. Germline values: CDR1 LGHNA, CDR2 YNFKEQ. The CDR3 loop spans 14 amino acids. V lost 1 base, J lost 0 bases, and 6 bases lay in between. The CDR3 region is CASSQVRSNYGYTF. The CDR3 nucleotides are TGTGCCAGCAGCCAAGTTCGTTCTAACTATGGCTACACCTTC.

The chain joins TRBV5-6 to TRBJ2-1; D is ambiguous. V was pared by 0 bases and J by 0 bases, with 10 bases between. CDR3 length: 16 amino acids. From germline, CDR1 is SGHDT and CDR2 YYEEEE. In DNA form, the CDR3 reads TGTGCCAGCAGCTTGGACCCCCCGAGCTCCTACAATGAGCAGTTCTTC. Its protein is CASSLDPPSSYNEQFF.

The chain joins TRBV16 to TRBJ1-2; 9 nucleotides align to TRBD1. Germline V lookup: CDR1 KGHSY, CDR2 FQNENV. V gave up 3 bases and J gave up 6 bases; unmatched junction bases: 5. This CDR3 contains 14 residues. The CDR3 DNA is TGTGCCAGCAGCCAGTCCGGGACAGGGCATGGCTACACCTTC. Translated: CASSQSGTGHGYTF.